This is a list of T cell receptor beta chains from one sample in a study of cytomegalovirus exposure and HLA in healthy donors. Sequenced by immunoSEQ multiplex PCR; TCRdb stores in-frame clones only, minus some. The sample has under 200,000 clones, about four fifths seen once. The sample comprised PBMCs. The source of these receptors is a girl aged 10-17 years in good health and CMV-seropositive. The CDR3 runs from the conserved cysteine through the conserved F or W. A D gene is named only where the DNA matches it firmly. Some rows mark clone size as missing; the rest say once, few, many or name a class of expanded clone.

V: TRBV2
D: TRBD1
size: -
length: 17
J: TRBJ1-1
DNA: TGTGCCAGCAGCGGCGTAGGGACAGGGGGGCTTAACGCTGAAGCTTTCTTT
CDR3: CASSGVGTGGLNAEAFF

V: TRBV2
D: TRBD2
size: -
length: 16
J: TRBJ2-7
DNA: TGTGCCAGCAACCCCACACTAGCGGGAGGGTCCTACGAGCAGTACTTC
CDR3: CASNPTLAGGSYEQYF

V: TRBV7-2
D: TRBD1
size: once
length: 15
J: TRBJ2-7
DNA: TGTGCCAGCAGCTACCCGGGACAGTCAAACTACGAGCAGTACTTC
CDR3: CASSYPGQSNYEQYF

V: TRBV29-1
D: TRBD2
size: -
length: 17
J: TRBJ2-1
DNA: TGCAGCGTTGGGCTAGCGGGGGTTCCTGGCTCCTACAATGAGCAGTTCTTC
CDR3: CSVGLAGVPGSYNEQFF

V: TRBV7-9
D: TRBD2
size: -
length: 17
J: TRBJ2-2
DNA: TGTGCCAGCAGCCGACTACTAGCGGGAGGACTCACCGGGGAGCTGTTTTTT
CDR3: CASSRLLAGGLTGELFF

V: TRBV4-3
D: TRBD2
size: -
length: 17
J: TRBJ2-1
DNA: TGCGCCAGCAGCCAGCGACTAGCGGGCTCCTCGGACAATGAGCAGTTCTTC
CDR3: CASSQRLAGSSDNEQFF

V: TRBV5-6
D: -
size: -
length: 17
J: TRBJ1-1
DNA: TGTGCCAGCAGCGACGGACAGATCGACATCCCGAACACTGAAGCTTTCTTT
CDR3: CASSDGQIDIPNTEAFF

V: TRBV27
D: -
size: few
length: 18
J: TRBJ2-2
DNA: TGTGCCAGCAGTAGATCCCCGGCTACAGGAACTAACACCGGGGAGCTGTTTTTT
CDR3: CASSRSPATGTNTGELFF

V: TRBV7-9
D: TRBD1
size: -
length: 16
J: TRBJ2-7
DNA: TGTGCCAGCAGCGGGGACAGGGGCCTGAGCTCCTACGAGCAGTACTTC
CDR3: CASSGDRGLSSYEQYF

V: TRBV30
D: -
size: once
length: 11
J: TRBJ1-2
DNA: TGTGCCTGGAGTCAGGACTATGGCTACACCTTC
CDR3: CAWSQDYGYTF

V: TRBV6-5
D: -
size: -
length: 12
J: TRBJ2-7
DNA: TGTGCCAGCAGTCGAACAGGAGACGAGCAGTACTTC
CDR3: CASSRTGDEQYF

V: TRBV5-1
D: -
size: -
length: 15
J: TRBJ1-1
DNA: TGCGCCAGCAGCCTTGGAAACGACATAAGCCCCGAAGCTTTCTTT
CDR3: CASSLGNDISPEAFF

V: TRBV4-1
D: -
size: -
length: 14
J: TRBJ2-3
DNA: TGCGCCAGCAGCCAAGATCTAGTCACAGATACGCAGTATTTT
CDR3: CASSQDLVTDTQYF

V: TRBV5-6
D: -
size: -
length: 16
J: TRBJ2-3
DNA: TGTGCCAGCAGCTCCGCGTGGCGGGAAGGAACAGATACGCAGTATTTT
CDR3: CASSSAWREGTDTQYF

V: TRBV2
D: -
size: -
length: 16
J: TRBJ1-1
DNA: TGTGCCAGCAGTGAAGCGCACAGGCCCCTGGGCACTGAAGCTTTCTTT
CDR3: CASSEAHRPLGTEAFF

V: TRBV7-8
D: -
size: once
length: 16
J: TRBJ2-7
DNA: TGTGCCACCTCCATGGACTTACCCGGTACCCCCTACGAGCAGTACTTC
CDR3: CATSMDLPGTPYEQYF

V: TRBV25-1
D: -
size: few
length: 14
J: TRBJ2-7
DNA: TGTGCCAGCAGACCAAGTGGGCCACCCTACGAGCAGTACTTC
CDR3: CASRPSGPPYEQYF

V: TRBV5-1
D: -
size: -
length: 12
J: TRBJ2-2
DNA: TGCGCCAGCAGCTTAAGGGGTGGGGAGCTGTTTTTT
CDR3: CASSLRGGELFF

V: TRBV6-1
D: -
size: -
length: 13
J: TRBJ1-2
DNA: TGTGCCAGCAGTGAGTCTTCCTCTTATGGCTACACCTTC
CDR3: CASSESSSYGYTF

V: TRBV29-1
D: -
size: once
length: 13
J: TRBJ1-1
DNA: TGCAGCGTTGAAGCAGGGATGAACACTGAAGCTTTCTTT
CDR3: CSVEAGMNTEAFF

V: TRBV4-3
D: -
size: -
length: 15
J: TRBJ1-5
DNA: TGCGCCAGCAGCCAAGATGGCGCGGGGGCACAGCCCCAGCATTTT
CDR3: CASSQDGAGAQPQHF

V: TRBV25-1
D: -
size: few
length: 13
J: TRBJ2-7
DNA: TGTGCCAGCAGAGTGAGGGAGGACTACGAGCAGTACTTC
CDR3: CASRVREDYEQYF

V: TRBV19
D: TRBD2
size: -
length: 15
J: TRBJ2-5
DNA: TGTGCCAGTGCCGAGACTAGCGGGGGGGCCAAGACCCAGTACTTC
CDR3: CASAETSGGAKTQYF

V: TRBV11-2
D: TRBD1
size: -
length: 15
J: TRBJ2-5
DNA: TGTGCCAGCAGCCTAGGGGACAGGGGACATCAGACCCAGTACTTC
CDR3: CASSLGDRGHQTQYF

V: TRBV27
D: -
size: -
length: 11
J: TRBJ2-1
DNA: TGTGCCAGCAAGGAGGGCGATGAGCAGTTCTTC
CDR3: CASKEGDEQFF

V: TRBV28
D: TRBD1
size: once
length: 15
J: TRBJ2-2
DNA: TGTGCCAGCAGTTTATTAGGACAGGGAGAAGGGGAGCTGTTTTTT
CDR3: CASSLLGQGEGELFF

V: TRBV25-1
D: TRBD1
size: -
length: 13
J: TRBJ2-2
DNA: TGTGCCAGCAGGGACAGGGACACCGGGGAGCTGTTTTTT
CDR3: CASRDRDTGELFF

V: TRBV7-2
D: -
size: once
length: 13
J: TRBJ2-7
DNA: TGTGCCAGCAGCCCGACAGGATCCTACGAGCAGTACTTC
CDR3: CASSPTGSYEQYF

V: TRBV28
D: -
size: -
length: 16
J: TRBJ1-2
DNA: TGTGCCAGCCGACGACAGAGCTACACCCCTAACTATGGCTACACCTTC
CDR3: CASRRQSYTPNYGYTF

V: TRBV9
D: -
size: -
length: 14
J: TRBJ1-1
DNA: TGTGCCAGCAGCGTAGCGGGAGGAGGCACTGAAGCTTTCTTT
CDR3: CASSVAGGGTEAFF

V: TRBV19
D: TRBD2
size: -
length: 16
J: TRBJ2-1
DNA: TGTGCCAGTAGTATTCTAGCGGGAGGGTCATACAATGAGCAGTTCTTC
CDR3: CASSILAGGSYNEQFF

V: TRBV5-1
D: -
size: -
length: 14
J: TRBJ2-1
DNA: TGCGCCAGCAGCTTAGTAGACAGGTACAATGAGCAGTTCTTC
CDR3: CASSLVDRYNEQFF

V: TRBV5-1
D: -
size: once
length: 15
J: TRBJ2-1
DNA: TGCGCCAGCAGCTTGGTAGTCGAACAGTACAATGAGCAGTTCTTC
CDR3: CASSLVVEQYNEQFF

V: TRBV2
D: TRBD1
size: -
length: 14
J: TRBJ2-7
DNA: TGTGCCAGCAGCCTGGACAGGGGGCCCTACGAGCAGTACTTC
CDR3: CASSLDRGPYEQYF

V: TRBV28
D: TRBD1
size: -
length: 14
J: TRBJ1-2
DNA: TGTGCCAGCAGTCGACAGGGGACCCCATATGGCTACACCTTC
CDR3: CASSRQGTPYGYTF

V: TRBV19
D: -
size: once
length: 16
J: TRBJ2-2
DNA: TGTGCCAGTAGTATAGCGCCGGGACTGGGGACCGGGGAGCTGTTTTTT
CDR3: CASSIAPGLGTGELFF

V: TRBV10-3
D: TRBD1
size: once
length: 15
J: TRBJ2-7
DNA: TGTGCCATCAGTGAAGTTCGGGACAGAGCCTACGAGCAGTACTTC
CDR3: CAISEVRDRAYEQYF

V: TRBV9
D: TRBD1
size: -
length: 15
J: TRBJ2-3
DNA: TGTGCCAGCAGCTTCGAGGACAGGGGCACAGATACGCAGTATTTT
CDR3: CASSFEDRGTDTQYF

V: TRBV6-5
D: TRBD1
size: -
length: 15
J: TRBJ1-4
DNA: TGTGCCAGCAGTCGTGCCGGGACAGGGGATGGAAAACTGTTTTTT
CDR3: CASSRAGTGDGKLFF

V: TRBV7-3
D: -
size: -
length: 16
J: TRBJ2-7
DNA: TGTGCCAGCACCCCTATGGGGCCTACAGTGTTCTACGAGCAGTACTTC
CDR3: CASTPMGPTVFYEQYF